These 22 T cell receptor beta chains were all obtained from the same sample, sequenced in a study of T cell responses to AZD1222 COVID-19 vaccine. Sequenced by immunoSEQ multiplex PCR; TCRdb stores in-frame clones only, minus some. The table lists 95,000 to 110,000 clones, more than 75% of them singletons. This sample comprised peripheral blood, obtained 28 days after the second dose of the MenACWY control vaccine. Receptors were obtained from an adult who received the MenACWY meningococcal vaccine as a control.

This rearrangement joins TRBV5-1 to TRBJ1-2; D remains unclear. Germline-derived CDR1 and CDR2 are SGHRS and YFSETQ. V lost 5 bases, J lost 5 bases, and 13 bases lay in between. The CDR3 has 13 amino acids. The chain's CDR3 is CASRMGPSYGYTF. The CDR3 region has the DNA TGCGCCAGCAGAATGGGCCCCAGTTATGGCTACACCTTC.

The V and J genes are TRBV5-1 and TRBJ2-1, with TRBD1 matching 9 bases. The CDR3 loop spans 16 amino acids. Germline CDR1 reads SGHRS; CDR2 reads YFSETQ. J was trimmed by 0 bases and V by 4 bases; bases with no gene match: 5. CDR3 in amino acids: CASSLLGQGSYNEQFF. CDR3 in DNA: TGCGCCAGCAGCCTCTTGGGACAGGGCTCCTACAATGAGCAGTTCTTC. Drawing the rest from reference TRBV5-1 and TRBJ2-1, the complete variable domain is KAGVTQTPRYLIKTRGQQVTLSCSPISGHRSVSWYQQTPGQGLQFLFEYFSETQRNKGNFPGRFSGRQFSNSRSEMNVSTLELGDSALYLCASSLLGQGSYNEQFFGPGTRLTVL.

This sequence joins TRBV29-1 and TRBJ1-4; 7 bases match TRBD1. V trimming: 7 bases; J trimming: 0 bases; junction bases outside the gene matches: 5. CDR1 and CDR2 from the germline V gene are SQVTM and ANQGSEA. The CDR3 sequence is 14 residues long. Here the CDR3 DNA reads TGCAGCGCCCAAGGGGGCCCAACTAATGAAAAACTGTTTTTT. Encoded protein: CSAQGGPTNEKLFF. Variable domain in full (rest from reference TRBV29-1 and TRBJ1-4): SAVISQKPSRDICQRGTSLTIQCQVDSQVTMMFWYRQQPGQSLTLIATANQGSEATYESGFVIDKFPISRPNLTFSTLTVSNMSPEDSSIYLCSAQGGPTNEKLFFGSGTQLSVL.

The CDR3 region is CASSLASRQETQYF. The DNA for the CDR3 is TGTGCCAGCAGCTTAGCTTCGAGGCAAGAGACCCAGTACTTC. The V and J genes are TRBV7-2 and TRBJ2-5; D is unresolved. The V end lost 0 bases, the J end lost 2 bases, and 7 bases lay between the germline ends. The CDR3 runs to 14 residues. The germline V gene encodes CDR1 SGHTA and CDR2 FQGNSA.

The rearrangement links TRBV7-2 to TRBJ1-1; tentatively, D is TRBD1 (6 bases). Trimming removed 5 bases at V and 6 bases at J, with 19 bases between. The CDR3 extends over 15 amino acids. Germline assignment: CDR1 SGHTA and CDR2 FQGNSA. CDR3 in amino acids: CASSRKTGQGAEAFF. The CDR3 DNA reads TGTGCCAGCAGCCGTAAAACAGGGCAAGGCGCTGAAGCTTTCTTT. Full variable domain (rest looked up from reference TRBV7-2 and TRBJ1-1): GAGVSQSPSNKVTEKGKDVELRCDPISGHTALYWYRQSLGQGLEFLIYFQGNSAPDKSGLPSDRFSAERTGGSVSTLTIQRTQQEDSAVYLCASSRKTGQGAEAFFGQGTRLTVV.

CDR3 sequence (DNA): TGTGCCAGCAGCTTGCGGACAGTGGCCGGGGCAGACACCTTC. The encoded protein is CASSLRTVAGADTF. The V call is TRBV5-6, the J call TRBJ1-2; D perhaps matches TRBD1 (6 bases). This CDR3 region has 14 residues. Germline V lookup: CDR1 SGHDT, CDR2 YYEEEE. The ends were cut back, 1 base at V and 12 bases at J, with 19 bases in the middle.

V is TRBV7-8 and J is TRBJ2-1; TRBD2 agrees at 8 bases. The CDR3 sequence is 15 residues long. V dropped 1 base and J dropped 3; count of bases not matched to a gene: 2. Germline CDR1 is SGHVS and CDR2 is FQNEAQ. The CDR3 DNA reads as TGTGCCAGCAGCTTAGAACGGGGGGGCTACAATGAGCAGTTCTTC. Protein: CASSLERGGYNEQFF.

The CDR3 sequence: CASSQVSQVGNLAYEQYF. The CDR3 bases are TGTGCCAGCAGCCAAGTGTCGCAGGTTGGGAATCTAGCCTACGAGCAGTACTTC. The chain links TRBV4-2 to TRBJ2-7; no reliable D call. Trimming stripped 1 base from V and 2 bases from J, with 21 bases between. This CDR3 is 18 amino acids long. CDR1 LGHNA and CDR2 YNFKEQ come from the germline V gene.

This chain uses TRBV18 with TRBJ2-7; 7 bases match TRBD1. CDR3 length: 16 residues. Looked up from germline, CDR1 is KGHSH and CDR2 is LQKENI. V lost 3 bases to trimming and J lost 6 bases; unmatched junction nucleotides: 14. DNA for the CDR3: TGTGCCAGCTCACCTACATTCGGGACAGTAGGTGGCGAGCAGTACTTC. It specifies CASSPTFGTVGGEQYF.

J is TRBJ1-5 and V is TRBV6-6; 9 nucleotides line up with TRBD1. Germline V lookup: CDR1 MNHNY, CDR2 SVGAGI (reference sequence). Losses at the gene ends were 2 bases for V and 4 bases for J; bases not matched to a gene: 0. This CDR3 is 14 amino acids long. The chain's CDR3 is CASSYGTGNQPQHF. DNA of the CDR3: TGTGCCAGCAGTTACGGGACAGGGAATCAGCCCCAGCATTTT.

This clone has more than one count but fewer than ten. CDR3 region: CASSQAIRGLEQYF. In DNA, the CDR3 is TGTGCCAGCAGCCAAGCGATCAGGGGGCTCGAGCAGTACTTC. The gene calls are TRBV3-1 (or the pseudogene TRBV3-2) and TRBJ2-7; 8 bases fit TRBD1. V lost 1 base to trimming and J lost 6 bases; unmatched junction nucleotides: 5. Germline V gives CDR1 LGHDT, CDR2 YNNKEL (reference sequence). CDR3 length: 14 amino acids.

This chain uses TRBV19 with TRBJ2-7; perhaps TRBD2 as D (7 bases). In germline, CDR1 is LNHDA, CDR2 SQIVND (reference sequence). Trimming cost V 4 bases and J 2 bases, with 15 bases left between them. This CDR3 is 15 amino acids long. The chain's CDR3 is CASSRGGRAPYEQYF. The CDR3 DNA is TGTGCCAGTAGTAGGGGGGGCAGGGCCCCCTACGAGCAGTACTTC.

The V gene is TRBV18, the J gene TRBJ1-5, with D uncertain. Germline V CDR1 and CDR2: KGHSH, LQKENI. Deletions cut 3 bases from V and 1 base from J, with 4 bases between. The CDR3 is 13 residues long. The DNA of the CDR3 is TGTGCCAGCTCACCGGGGAGCAATCAGCCCCAGCATTTT. Its protein is CASSPGSNQPQHF.

This clone ranks as medium-sized. This chain links TRBV2 with TRBJ1-1, with 8 positions matching TRBD1. After removal of 4 bases from V and 4 bases from J, the junction contained 8 bases not matched to a gene. The germline V gene has CDR1 SNHLY and CDR2 FYNNEI. CDR3 length: 15 residues. The DNA of the CDR3 is TGTGCCAGCAGTGGTGGACAGGGAGGATTCACTGAAGCTTTCTTT. Protein sequence: CASSGGQGGFTEAFF.

J is TRBJ1-2 and V is TRBV21-1. TRBV21-1 is shown as a pseudogene. There are 16 residues in the CDR3. CDR3 sequence (DNA): TGTGCCAGCAGCAAATTTAGCCAGACGGAGAACTATGGCTACACCTTC. This sequence encodes CASSKFSQTENYGYTF.

The chain links TRBV5-8 to TRBJ2-7; D is perhaps TRBD1 (5 bases). Germline values: CDR1 SGHTS, CDR2 YDEGEE. V lost 0 bases to trimming and J lost 3 bases, with 7 bases between them. The CDR3 totals 13 residues. This chain's CDR3 is CASSLARDYEQYF. CDR3 nucleotides: TGTGCCAGCAGCTTGGCCAGGGACTACGAGCAGTACTTC.

This chain connects TRBV6-5 to TRBJ1-5; TRBD1 is a possible D gene (5 bases). The CDR3 length is 16 residues. V lost 4 bases and J 7 bases, leaving 20 bases between the germline ends. Germline CDR1 reads MNHEY; CDR2 reads SVGAGI. The CDR3 DNA reads TGTGCCAGCAGTTCCCAGCGCCAGGGTGTTCAGCAGCCCCAGCATTTT. This translates into CASSSQRQGVQQPQHF.

V gene TRBV7-2 combines with J gene TRBJ1-1; a weak D match, TRBD1 (6 bases). Germline CDR1 is SGHTA and CDR2 is FQGNSA. Trimming took 6 bases from V and 4 from J, leaving 15 bases between them. There are 14 residues in the CDR3. CDR3 residues: CASSSRGLGTEAFF. The CDR3 nucleotides read TGTGCCAGCAGTTCCCGGGGGCTGGGCACTGAAGCTTTCTTT. The complete variable domain, with remaining parts taken from reference TRBV7-2 and TRBJ1-1, reads GAGVSQSPSNKVTEKGKDVELRCDPISGHTALYWYRQSLGQGLEFLIYFQGNSAPDKSGLPSDRFSAERTGGSVSTLTIQRTQQEDSAVYLCASSSRGLGTEAFFGQGTRLTVV.

V is TRBV11-3 and J is TRBJ1-3, with no clear D. The CDR3 totals 14 residues. Germline CDR1 reads SGHNT; CDR2 reads YENEEA. Trimming took off 10 bases at V and 0 bases at J, with 13 bases between the two ends. CDR3 loop: CATLGLPSGNTIYF. CDR3 DNA: TGTGCCACCTTAGGGTTACCCTCTGGAAACACCATATATTTT.

The chain combines TRBV9 with TRBJ2-1; D call uncertain. Per germline, CDR1 SGDLS and CDR2 YYNGEE. The V end lost 0 bases, the J end lost 3 bases, and 4 bases lay between the germline ends. The CDR3 is 13 residues long. The CDR3 bases are TGTGCCAGCAGCGTAGATGTCTACAATGAGCAGTTCTTC. Protein: CASSVDVYNEQFF.

The chain couples TRBV29-1 to TRBJ1-2; D may be TRBD1 (5 bases). Germline V gene data show CDR1 as SQVTM and CDR2 as ANQGSEA. V was clipped by 5 bases and J by 4 bases, with 14 bases between them. This CDR3 is built from 13 residues. CDR3 region: CSVSPRDGYGYTF. Here the CDR3 DNA reads TGCAGCGTTTCACCCCGGGACGGCTATGGCTACACCTTC. Based on the CDR3 plus reference TRBV29-1 and TRBJ1-2, the full variable domain is SAVISQKPSRDICQRGTSLTIQCQVDSQVTMMFWYRQQPGQSLTLIATANQGSEATYESGFVIDKFPISRPNLTFSTLTVSNMSPEDSSIYLCSVSPRDGYGYTFGSGTRLTVV.

The V call is TRBV6-2 or TRBV6-3, the J call TRBJ1-5; 7 bases align to TRBD1. CDR1 and CDR2 from the germline V gene are MNHEY and SVGEGT. The CDR3 is 15 amino acids. With 2 bases clipped from V and 1 base from J, the junction kept 2 bases outside the gene matches. CDR3 nucleotide sequence: TGTGCCAGCAGTTACCGGGACAGAAGCAATCAGCCCCAGCATTTT. This translates into CASSYRDRSNQPQHF.